The source of this T cell receptor (beta chain) is a study of identical twins. Regarding the study as a whole: Alpha sequences that were out-of-frame and twin-shared showed an excess of low generation probability. Cord blood beta clonotypes that were abundant carried fewer insertions, and memory repertoires showed no such trend.

This clonotype turned up a few times. As yet, its antigen is unknown. TCRdb itself ran the 5' RACE reads through MiXCR, one entry per CDR3 protein. Of under 350,000 distinct CDR3 sequences in the sample, roughly 9% were seen once. V lost 1 base and J lost 5, with 10 bases in between. Germline CDR1 LGHNA, CDR2 YSLEER. This CDR3 comprises 14 residues. This same sample was also taken into another study, of yellow fever vaccine responses in identical twins.

This receptor was taken from a young woman in good health. The specimen was CD8+ T cells sorted from blood. This chain joins TRBV4-3 and TRBJ2-3; D remains ambiguous. The CDR3 sequence: CASSQVSREDTQYF. The CDR3 nucleotides are TGCGCCAGCAGCCAAGTCTCAAGGGAAGATACGCAGTATTTT.